Following are 4 T cell receptor beta chains from one sample sequenced in a study of technical replicates of blood from a handful of donors. Using immunoSEQ multiplex PCR, the repertoire was profiled, and TCRdb retains in-frame clones only, with some absent. Of roughly 40,000 clones in the sample, about 96% were seen once. Sequences were obtained from T cells isolated from PBMCs. These receptor sequences come from a human donor in good health.

The CDR3 region has the DNA TGTGCCGGTCGGGGAGCTAACACTGAAGCTTTCTTT. Translated: CAGRGANTEAFF. The chain joins TRBV30 to TRBJ1-1; D remains ambiguous. Trimming cost V 8 bases and J 2 bases, with 12 bases left between them. Germline CDR1 is GTSNPN and CDR2 is SVGIG (reference sequence). The CDR3 is made up of 12 amino acids.

The rearrangement joins TRBV7-6 to TRBJ2-3; D may be TRBD1 (5 bases). The V end was cut by 5 bases, the J end by 5 bases, with 17 bases between. The CDR3 has 15 residues. Germline V gene sequence: CDR1 SGHVS, CDR2 FNYEAQ. The chain's CDR3 is CASSPLVGPGDTQYF. CDR3 sequence (DNA): TGTGCCAGCAGCCCCTTAGTGGGGCCTGGAGATACGCAGTATTTT.

The chain couples TRBV4-1 to TRBJ2-7; perhaps TRBD2 as D (6 bases). The V gene's germline CDR1 is MGHRA and CDR2 YSYEKL. V lost 1 base and J 4 bases, leaving 11 bases between the germline ends. This CDR3 spans 14 amino acids. CDR3 nucleotide sequence: TGCGCCAGCAGCCAAGCCGGTAGCGGTTACGAGCAGTACTTC. The encoded protein is CASSQAGSGYEQYF.

Comment on this clone: The junction does not match germline at one end; this may be a read error. V usage is TRBV25-1 and J usage is TRBJ1-2, with TRBD1 matching 7 bases. CDR1 is MGHDK and CDR2 is SYGVNS in the germline V gene. There are 11 residues in the CDR3. CDR3 sequence (DNA): TGTGCCAGCAGTGGGACAGGCCTAGTTTCCTTC. Translated: CASSGTGLVSF.